The 15 T cell receptor beta chains presented below share a single source sample, sequenced in a study of tumor-infiltrating lymphocytes in primary liver carcinoma. Starting from roughly 0.5 ug of total RNA, TCR beta cDNA was produced with a primer in the constant region. Slightly modified ARM-PCR served as the procedure for the TCR beta libraries. These libraries came from three rounds of nested multiplex PCR. Rounds one and two of PCR, each of 10 cycles, were primed with TRBV1-TRBV30 forward primers and a C-beta reverse primer. One entry per CDR3 protein results from TCRdb running MiXCR on the multiplex PCR reads. This table has 95,000 to 150,000 distinct CDR3 sequences, approximately 64% appearing once. The 20-30 mg bulk tissue piece was not sorted before simultaneous RNA and DNA extraction. The sequenced material came from liver tumor tissue from sampling region 3. Subset specified: tumor region T3, left-lateral pole. Source of these receptors: a woman aged 55-69 years with primary liver carcinoma and hepatitis B virus infection.

At least ten counts were recorded for this clonotype. This CDR3 is CASSRTEYEQYF. CDR3 nucleotide sequence: TGTGCCAGCAGCAGGACAGAGTACGAGCAGTACTTC. The chain employs TRBV7-9 and TRBJ2-7; TRBD1 is a possible D gene (6 bases). V was trimmed by 5 bases and J by 4 bases, leaving 9 bases between them. The CDR3 runs to 12 residues. Germline V gene lookup returns CDR1 SEHNR and CDR2 FQNEAQ (reference sequence).

This clonotype was seen a single time. As the CDR3 is not closed by the conserved phenylalanine or tryptophan, this likely results from a read error. The chain combines TRBV29-1 with TRBJ2-5; D is possibly TRBD1 (5 bases). CDR1 is SQVTM and CDR2 is ANQGSEA in the germline V gene. Deletions cut 4 bases from V and 6 bases from J, with 15 bases between. The CDR3 totals 13 residues. CDR3 region: CSVVPGSQKTQYL. The CDR3 bases are TGCAGCGTTGTTCCAGGGTCTCAAAAGACCCAGTACCTC.

This clonotype showed up many times. The rearrangement joins TRBV12-3 or TRBV12-4 to TRBJ2-1; TRBD2 aligns across 11 bases. V lost 1 base, J lost 2 bases, and 4 bases stayed unmatched. This CDR3 contains 17 residues. CDR3 amino acids: CASSLGIAGGPYNEQFF. The CDR3 bases are TGTGCCAGCAGTTTAGGGATAGCGGGAGGGCCCTACAATGAGCAGTTCTTC.

This clonotype was counted many times. The CDR3 coding sequence is TGTGCCAGCAGCTTAGAGCAGGGCGCTAATTCACCCCTCCACTTT. The encoded protein is CASSLEQGANSPLHF. V usage is TRBV7-8 and J usage is TRBJ1-6; TRBD1 is a possible D gene (5 bases). The CDR3 is made up of 15 amino acids. CDR1 is SGHVS and CDR2 is FQNEAQ in the germline V gene. The V and J ends lost 1 base and 6 bases respectively, with 10 bases between them.

Points on this clonotype: A much larger clonotype is one base distant, so this may be a read error. This sequence joins TRBV7-9 and TRBJ1-2; D not resolved. This CDR3 spans 11 amino acids. Germline CDR1 reads SEHNR; CDR2 reads FQNEAQ (reference sequence). In DNA form, the CDR3 reads TGTGCCAGCAGCTTAGGCGATGGCTACATCTTC. Residues: CASSLGDGYIF.

The chain uses TRBV28 and TRBJ2-7, with 13 bases fitting TRBD2. CDR3 length equals 15 residues. V was clipped by 6 bases and J by 7 bases; unmatched bases: 9. The V gene's germline CDR1 is MDHEN and CDR2 SYDVKM. CDR3 amino acids: CASRETSGRPLEQYF. The CDR3 region has the DNA TGTGCCAGCAGGGAGACTAGCGGGAGGCCCCTAGAGCAGTACTTC.

Comments on this clonotype: A much bigger clone sits one base away, suggesting this may be a read error. The chain has TRBV5-4 and TRBJ2-1, with 7 bases that match TRBD2. The CDR3 consists of 17 residues. Germline V gene data show CDR1 as SGHNT and CDR2 as YYREEE (reference sequence). DNA for the CDR3: TGTGCCAGCAGCTTGGCCTTGGGCGGGAGCAACTACAATGAGAAGTTCTTC. This codes for CASSLALGGSNYNEKFF. Full variable domain (remainder filled in from reference TRBV5-4 and TRBJ2-1): ETGVTQSPTHLIKTRGQQVTLRCSSQSGHNTVSWYQQALGQGPQFIFQYYREEENGRGNFPPRFSGLQFPNYSSELNVNALELDDSALYLCASSLALGGSNYNEKFFGPGTRLTVL.

This clonotype was seen a few times. A much larger clonotype is one base distant, so this may be a read error. The chain uses TRBV4-1 and TRBJ2-1; 9 positions agree with TRBD2. After removal of 3 bases from V and 7 bases from J, the junction contained 7 bases not matched to a gene. From germline, CDR1 is MGHRA and CDR2 YSYEKL. This CDR3 is built from 15 residues. The CDR3 DNA reads as TGCGCCAGCAGCCATAAAATTACTAGCGGGAATGAGCAGTTCTTC. It is translated as CASSHKITSGNEQFF.

About this clonotype: The junction shows a germline mismatch at one end, possibly a read error. The J gene is TRBJ1-5, the V gene TRBV28; D gene ambiguous. The CDR3 totals 12 residues. In germline, CDR1 is MDHEN, CDR2 SYDVKM. The CDR3 region has the DNA TGTGCCAGCAGTGAGAGCAGTCAGCCCCAGCATTTT. Its translation: CASSESSQPQHF.

This clonotype was recorded many times. V and J are TRBV6-6 and TRBJ2-4, with 12 bases aligning to TRBD1. The V gene end was trimmed by 6 bases and the J gene end by 0 bases; junction bases not matched to a gene: 6. CDR3 size: 17 residues. Germline CDR1 MNHNY, CDR2 SVGAGI (reference sequence). CDR3 nucleotides: TGTGCCAGCAGCCGGGACAGGGGGCCGTTAGCCAAAAACATTCAGTACTTC. As protein: CASSRDRGPLAKNIQYF.

The table lists this clonotype with a count of one. A junction end diverges from the germline sequence, so it may reflect a read error. This rearrangement joins TRBV6-5 to TRBJ1-2, with TRBD1 identical over 7 bases. This CDR3 is 14 amino acids long. Germline loops: CDR1 MNHEY, CDR2 SVGAGI. CDR3 in DNA: TGTGCTAGCAGCTTTAAGGACAGGAGGCATGGCTACGCCTTC. Residues: CASSFKDRRHGYAF.

Comment on this clonotype: Without the conserved terminal phenylalanine or tryptophan, this CDR3 likely stems from a read error. This sequence joins TRBV12-3 or TRBV12-4 and TRBJ2-1; 8 nucleotides align to TRBD2. The CDR3 spans 15 residues. The CDR3 is CVSSPPGLDYNEQFS. Here the CDR3 DNA reads TGTGTCAGCAGTCCTCCGGGACTAGATTACAATGAGCAGTTCTCC.

Regarding this clonotype: A clone one base away is much larger, so this may be a read error. The conserved phenylalanine or tryptophan normally closing the CDR3 is absent here, so this likely arose from a read error. V usage is TRBV28 and J usage is TRBJ2-7; 9 nucleotides align to TRBD1. In germline, CDR1 is MDHEN, CDR2 SYDVKM. CDR3 size: 15 residues. With V trimmed by 5 bases and J by 2 bases, 7 bases remained unmatched. CDR3 sequence: CASSPRDRVAYEQYS. In nucleotides, the CDR3 is TGTGCCAGCAGTCCACGGGACAGGGTGGCCTACGAGCAGTACTCC.

This clonotype appeared a few times. The chain links TRBV12-5 to TRBJ2-1; 9 bases align to TRBD2. The CDR3 spans 15 residues. V was pared by 1 base and J by 8 bases, with 6 bases of the junction left unmatched. Germline V CDR1 and CDR2: LGHNT, FRNRAP. CDR3 sequence (DNA): TGTGCTAGTGGTTTGGCGATAGCGGGAGTTTATGAGCAGTTCTTC. Residues: CASGLAIAGVYEQFF. The full variable domain, completed using reference TRBV12-5 and TRBJ2-1, is DARVTQTPRHKVTEMGQEVTMRCQPILGHNTVFWYRQTMMQGLELLAYFRNRAPLDDSGMPKDRFSAEMPDATLATLKIQPSEPRDSAVYFCASGLAIAGVYEQFFGPGTRLTVL.

Worth noting for this clonotype: A much larger clone sits a single nucleotide away, making a read error possible. The chain is built from TRBV12-3 or TRBV12-4 and TRBJ2-1, with 10 bases that match TRBD2. The V and J ends lost 5 bases and 12 bases, in that order; junction bases with no gene match: 10. The CDR3 has 14 residues. The CDR3: CASSPAGGRHGQFF. As DNA, the CDR3 is TGTGCCAGCAGTCCAGCGGGAGGGCGCCATGGGCAGTTCTTC.